The sequence of this TCR beta chain was determined in a study of human T cells and chemical hapten exposure. Study-wide context: Sensitization involved placing 2% DPC onto a 2 cm by 2 cm region of upper inner arm skin. Throughout the approximately 25-week study, diphenylcyclopropenone was applied weekly to the patients' scalps.

This clonotype was counted only a few times. Time point denoted: patch test 2, 6 weeks after DPC sensitization. As to treatment: therapeutic diphenylcyclopropenone sensitization with weekly scalp DPC. TCRdb reanalysed the RACE reads using MiXCR and keeps one entry per CDR3 protein. The data contain nearly 95,000 distinct CDR3 sequences, 9.5% to 12% of them singletons. This TCR was recovered from a man aged 35-49 years with alopecia areata. Some clones in this sample may be carry-over from other donors' samples. Material: whole blood, obtained in connection with sensitization to the hapten diphenylcyclopropenone (DPC).

The CDR3 sequence: CASSFSGQGTDTQYF. The CDR3 nucleotides read TGTGCCAGCAGCTTTAGCGGACAGGGCACAGATACGCAGTATTTT. The rearrangement uses TRBV7-2 and TRBJ2-3, with a possible D match to TRBD1 (7 bases). The CDR3 is 15 amino acids. V dropped 3 bases and J dropped 1 base, with 11 bases sitting between them. The germline V gene has CDR1 SGHTA and CDR2 FQGNSA.